Listed below are T cell receptor beta chains from one sample, sequenced in a study of T cells in Graves' hyperthyroidism and ophthalmopathy. TCRdb independently ran MiXCR on the multiplex PCR reads; one entry per CDR3 protein. The sample includes 600,000 or so distinct CDR3 sequences, 12% to 15% seen only once; the top ten take 7.1%. The specimen was blood. These receptors originate from a woman younger than 30 with Graves' ophthalmopathy. Both conserved end residues are part of each CDR3. D genes are given only for firm matches. Expanded clones get a size class; other rows say once, few or many, or leave the size out.

clone_size	j_call	d_call	v_call	cdr3_aa	cdr3_nt
many	TRBJ2-1	.	TRBV14	CASRPLLGGSDRNEQFF	TGTGCCAGCAGACCTTTGTTAGGAGGGAGTGACCGCAATGAGCAGTTCTTC
many	TRBJ2-5	.	TRBV30	CAGSQAIQETQYF	TGTGCCGGGAGCCAGGCGATACAAGAGACCCAGTACTTC
many	TRBJ2-5	.	TRBV3-1	CASSHSEETQYF	TGTGCCAGCAGCCATTCGGAGGAGACCCAGTACTTC
few	TRBJ1-6	.	TRBV24-1	CATSPGYRDSPLHF	TGTGCCACCAGTCCGGGGTACCGAGATTCACCCCTCCACTTT
.	TRBJ1-6	.	TRBV20-1	CSASLGREIHF	TGCAGTGCTAGTTTGGGACGTGAAATCCACTTT
many	TRBJ2-7	.	TRBV7-9	CASSLEGGAGYEQYF	TGTGCCAGCAGCTTAGAGGGGGGAGCGGGCTACGAGCAGTACTTC
many	TRBJ1-4	.	TRBV2	CASSRTTTNEKLFF	TGTGCCAGCAGCAGGACAACAACTAATGAAAAACTGTTTTTT
.	TRBJ2-3	TRBD2	TRBV28	CASGYRLAPTDTQYF	TGTGCCAGCGGATACCGACTAGCGCCCACAGATACGCAGTATTTT
few	TRBJ2-7	.	TRBV28	CASSPPPDSYEQYF	TGTGCCAGCAGTCCTCCCCCCGACTCCTACGAGCAGTACTTC
many	TRBJ1-2	.	TRBV12-3/TRBV12-4	CASSSPVDGVTLYGYTF	TGTGCCAGCAGCTCTCCGGTGGACGGGGTTACCCTCTATGGCTACACCTTC
few	TRBJ2-7	.	TRBV20-1	CSARSRLSSYEQYF	TGCAGTGCTAGATCAAGACTCAGCTCCTACGAGCAGTACTTC
many	TRBJ2-1	.	TRBV9	CASSVGWETYNEQFF	TGTGCCAGCAGCGTAGGGTGGGAAACCTACAATGAGCAGTTCTTC
many	TRBJ1-1	.	TRBV6-2/TRBV6-3	CASQQGMSEAFF	TGTGCCAGCCAACAGGGTATGAGTGAAGCTTTCTTT
few	TRBJ2-1	TRBD2	TRBV11-3	CASSLRETLRAGGYNEQFF	TGTGCCAGCAGCTTACGGGAGACACTGAGGGCGGGAGGGTACAATGAGCAGTTCTTC
.	TRBJ1-1	TRBD1	TRBV6-5	CASSSEGGGTEAFF	TGTGCCAGCAGTTCTGAGGGAGGGGGCACTGAAGCCTTCTTT
many	TRBJ2-7	TRBD1	TRBV6-1	CASSRNPGTGAAEQYF	TGTGCCAGCAGTCGTAACCCAGGGACAGGGGCCGCCGAGCAGTACTTC
few	TRBJ2-2	.	TRBV27	CASMGTGELFF	TGTGCATCCATGGGCACCGGGGAGCTGTTTTTT
many	TRBJ1-6	.	TRBV5-1	CASSPGWTPRSPLHF	TGCGCCAGCAGCCCGGGATGGACCCCCCGTTCACCCCTCCACTTT
few	TRBJ2-3	TRBD2	TRBV20-1	CSARDWREDTDTQYF	TGCAGTGCTAGAGATTGGCGGGAGGATACAGATACGCAGTATTTT
many	TRBJ2-7	TRBD1	TRBV5-6	CASSTQTAQGADEQYF	TGTGCCAGCAGTACCCAGACGGCACAGGGGGCCGACGAGCAGTACTTC
.	TRBJ2-1	.	TRBV4-3	CASSQEHSSEQFF	TGCGCCAGCAGCCAAGAGCACAGCTCTGAGCAGTTCTTC
.	TRBJ2-1	TRBD2	TRBV6-6	CASSYPSGSSNEQFF	TGTGCCAGCAGTTACCCGAGCGGGAGTTCCAATGAGCAGTTCTTC
.	TRBJ2-1	TRBD1	TRBV19	CASSKPGQGHYEQFF	TGTGCCAGTAGTAAACCGGGACAGGGTCATTATGAGCAGTTCTTC
few	TRBJ1-2	TRBD1	TRBV7-9	CASSQQGVDYGYTF	TGTGCCAGCAGCCAACAGGGGGTTGACTATGGCTACACCTTC
.	TRBJ2-6	.	TRBV28	CVSSSGGGANVLTF	TGTGTCAGCAGTTCAGGGGGGGGGGCCAACGTCCTGACTTTC
.	TRBJ2-1	TRBD2	TRBV20-1	CSARGTLAGEGPALYNEQFF	TGCAGTGCTAGAGGTACATTAGCGGGAGAAGGCCCGGCCCTTTACAATGAGCAGTTCTTC
.	TRBJ2-7	.	TRBV20-1	CSARDRTGSRSYEQYF	TGCAGTGCTAGAGATAGGACCGGGAGCCGCTCCTACGAGCAGTACTTC
many	TRBJ2-5	.	TRBV18	CASSREETQYF	TGTGCCAGCTCCAGGGAGGAGACCCAGTACTTC
.	TRBJ2-7	.	TRBV7-2	CASSLGPGQIDYGQYF	TGTGCCAGCAGCTTAGGCCCTGGACAGATAGACTACGGGCAGTACTTC
.	TRBJ1-1	.	TRBV29-1	CSVPLNTEAFF	TGCAGCGTTCCATTGAACACTGAAGCTTTCTTT
many	TRBJ2-2	.	TRBV24-1	CATAWSGAGELFF	TGTGCCACCGCTTGGTCCGGCGCCGGGGAGCTGTTTTTT
many	TRBJ1-5	.	TRBV2	CASSDPRGAGGNQPQHF	TGTGCCAGCAGTGATCCGCGGGGGGCAGGAGGCAATCAGCCCCAGCATTTT
few	TRBJ2-1	.	TRBV4-2	CASSQDSTGYNEQFF	TGTGCCAGCAGCCAGGACTCGACGGGCTACAATGAGCAGTTCTTC
many	TRBJ2-1	TRBD1	TRBV5-1	CASSSGAGTGPQREQFF	TGCGCCAGCAGCTCTGGGGCCGGGACAGGCCCCCAGCGTGAGCAGTTCTTC
few	TRBJ2-1	TRBD2	TRBV27	CASNSPLAGYNEQFF	TGTGCCAGCAATTCCCCACTAGCGGGGTACAATGAGCAGTTCTTC
few	TRBJ1-1	.	TRBV9	CASSAVGIGTEAFF	TGTGCCAGCAGCGCGGTAGGTATAGGCACTGAAGCTTTCTTT
many	TRBJ2-7	.	TRBV20-1	CGTGPRYEQYF	TGCGGTACAGGGCCTCGCTACGAGCAGTACTTC
.	TRBJ2-5	TRBD2	TRBV6-5	CASSWGLAGVGETQYF	TGTGCCAGCAGTTGGGGACTAGCGGGAGTTGGTGAGACCCAGTACTTC
few	TRBJ2-5	TRBD1	TRBV5-1	CASSKRGLETQYF	TGCGCCAGCAGCAAGAGGGGGCTGGAGACCCAGTACTTC
many	TRBJ2-7	.	TRBV10-3	CAISDLTGPASEQYF	TGTGCCATCAGCGACTTGACAGGCCCCGCTAGCGAGCAGTACTTC
few	TRBJ2-5	TRBD2	TRBV12-3/TRBV12-4	CASSSTSGIQETQYF	TGTGCCAGCAGTTCGACTAGCGGGATCCAAGAGACCCAGTACTTC
few	TRBJ2-3	.	TRBV30	CAWSGPSKAQYF	TGTGCCTGGAGTGGGCCGAGTAAGGCGCAGTATTTT
.	TRBJ2-2	TRBD2	TRBV5-1	CASSGGAGELFF	TGCGCCAGCAGCGGGGGGGCCGGGGAGCTGTTTTTT
few	TRBJ2-7	TRBD2	TRBV19	CASSIVIDLGGDRYEQYF	TGTGCCAGTAGTATTGTGATAGACTTGGGAGGGGACCGCTACGAGCAGTACTTC
.	TRBJ1-1	.	TRBV5-5	CASGVAEAFF	TGTGCCAGCGGTGTGGCTGAAGCTTTCTTT
many	TRBJ2-7	.	TRBV20-1	CSAQGTGRVYEQYF	TGCAGTGCCCAAGGGACGGGGCGGGTATACGAGCAGTACTTC
many	TRBJ2-1	.	TRBV7-9	CASRPALVSSSYNEQFF	TGTGCCAGCAGACCTGCTCTAGTCTCCAGCTCCTACAATGAGCAGTTCTTC